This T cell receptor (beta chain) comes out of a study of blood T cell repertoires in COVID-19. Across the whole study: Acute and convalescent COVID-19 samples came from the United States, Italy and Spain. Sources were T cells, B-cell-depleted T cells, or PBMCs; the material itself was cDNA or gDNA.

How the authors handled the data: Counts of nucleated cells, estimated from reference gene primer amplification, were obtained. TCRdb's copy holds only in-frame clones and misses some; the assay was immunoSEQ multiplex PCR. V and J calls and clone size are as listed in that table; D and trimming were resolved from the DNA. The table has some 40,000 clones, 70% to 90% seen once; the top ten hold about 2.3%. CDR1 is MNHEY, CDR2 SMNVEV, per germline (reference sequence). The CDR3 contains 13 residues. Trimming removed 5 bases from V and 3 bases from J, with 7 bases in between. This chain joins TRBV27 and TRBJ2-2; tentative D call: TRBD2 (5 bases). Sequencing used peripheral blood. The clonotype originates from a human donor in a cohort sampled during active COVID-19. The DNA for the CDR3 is TGTGCCAGCAGTCCGCGGGACACCGGGGAGCTGTTTTTT. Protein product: CASSPRDTGELFF.